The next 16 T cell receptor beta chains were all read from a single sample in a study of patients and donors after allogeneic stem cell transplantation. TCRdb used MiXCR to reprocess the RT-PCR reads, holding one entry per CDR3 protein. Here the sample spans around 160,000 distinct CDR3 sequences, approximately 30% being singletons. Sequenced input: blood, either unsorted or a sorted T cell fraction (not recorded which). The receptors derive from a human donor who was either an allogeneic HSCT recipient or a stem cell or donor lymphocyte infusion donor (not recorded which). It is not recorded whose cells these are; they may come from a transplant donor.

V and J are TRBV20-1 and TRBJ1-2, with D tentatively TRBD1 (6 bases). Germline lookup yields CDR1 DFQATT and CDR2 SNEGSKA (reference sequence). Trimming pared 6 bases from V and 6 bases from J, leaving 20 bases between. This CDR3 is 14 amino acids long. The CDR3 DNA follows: TGCAGTGCCCCAGGACAGTCGGGGTACGATGGCTACACCTTC. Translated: CSAPGQSGYDGYTF.

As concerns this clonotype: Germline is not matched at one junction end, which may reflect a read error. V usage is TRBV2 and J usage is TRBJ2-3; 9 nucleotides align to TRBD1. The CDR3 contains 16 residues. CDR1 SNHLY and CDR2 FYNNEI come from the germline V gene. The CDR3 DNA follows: TGTGCCAGCAGGGAAGCCGACAGGGGGAGCACAGATACGCAGTATTTT. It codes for CASREADRGSTDTQYF. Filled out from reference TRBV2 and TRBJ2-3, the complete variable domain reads EPEVTQTPSHQVTQMGQEVILRCVPISNHLYFYWYRQILGQKVEFLVSFYNNEISEKSEIFDDQFSVERPDGSNFTLKIRSTKLEDSAMYFCASREADRGSTDTQYFGPGTRLTVL.

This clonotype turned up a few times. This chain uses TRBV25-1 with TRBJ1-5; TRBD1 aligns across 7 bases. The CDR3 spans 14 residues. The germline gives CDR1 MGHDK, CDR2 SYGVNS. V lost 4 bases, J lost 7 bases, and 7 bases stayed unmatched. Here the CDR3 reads CASSAGQGVQPQHF. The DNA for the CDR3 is TGTGCCAGCAGTGCGGGCCAGGGGGTGCAGCCCCAGCATTTT.

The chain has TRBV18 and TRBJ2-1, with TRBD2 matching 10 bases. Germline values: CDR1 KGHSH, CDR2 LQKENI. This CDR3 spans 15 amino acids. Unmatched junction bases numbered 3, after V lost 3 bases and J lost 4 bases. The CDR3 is CASSPRTSGYNEQFF. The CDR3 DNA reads TGTGCCAGCTCACCTCGGACTAGCGGTTACAATGAGCAGTTCTTC.

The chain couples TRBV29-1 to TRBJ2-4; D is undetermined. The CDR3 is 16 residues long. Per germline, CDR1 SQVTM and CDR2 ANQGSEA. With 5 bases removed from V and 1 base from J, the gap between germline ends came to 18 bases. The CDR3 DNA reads TGCAGCGTTAAGCGCCTTTCGGGTATTGCCAAAAACATTCAGTACTTC. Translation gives CSVKRLSGIAKNIQYF.

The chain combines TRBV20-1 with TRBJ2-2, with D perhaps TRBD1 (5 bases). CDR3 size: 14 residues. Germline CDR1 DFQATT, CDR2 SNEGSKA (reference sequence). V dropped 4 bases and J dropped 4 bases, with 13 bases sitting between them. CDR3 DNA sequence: TGCAGTGCTATGGGGCAGTCTTCCACCGGGGAGCTGTTTTTT. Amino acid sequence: CSAMGQSSTGELFF.

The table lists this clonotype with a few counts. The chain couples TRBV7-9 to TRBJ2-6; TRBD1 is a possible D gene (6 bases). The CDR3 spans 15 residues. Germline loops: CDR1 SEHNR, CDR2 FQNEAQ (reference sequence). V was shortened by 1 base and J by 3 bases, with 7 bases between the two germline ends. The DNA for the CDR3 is TGTGCCAGCAGCTTAGGACAGGTTGGGGCCAACGTCCTGACTTTC. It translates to CASSLGQVGANVLTF.

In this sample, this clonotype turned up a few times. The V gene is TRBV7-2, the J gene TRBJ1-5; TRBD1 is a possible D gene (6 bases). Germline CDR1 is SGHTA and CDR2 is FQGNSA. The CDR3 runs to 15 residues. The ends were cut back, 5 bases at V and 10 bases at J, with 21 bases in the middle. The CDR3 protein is CASSLVGGGPRPQHF. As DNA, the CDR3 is TGTGCCAGCAGCCTAGTAGGGGGAGGGCCTCGACCCCAGCATTTT.

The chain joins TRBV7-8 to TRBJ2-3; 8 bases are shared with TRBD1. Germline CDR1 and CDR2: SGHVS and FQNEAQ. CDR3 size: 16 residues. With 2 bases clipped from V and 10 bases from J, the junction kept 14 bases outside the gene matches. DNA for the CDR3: TGTGCCAGCAGCTTACAAAATAGGCGACAGGGGTTATCGCAGTATTTT. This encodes CASSLQNRRQGLSQYF.

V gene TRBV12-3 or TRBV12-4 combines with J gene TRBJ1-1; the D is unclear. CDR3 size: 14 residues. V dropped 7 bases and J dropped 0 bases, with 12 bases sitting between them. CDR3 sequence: CASTKRRLNTEAFF. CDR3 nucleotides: TGTGCCAGCACCAAGAGACGGTTGAACACTGAAGCTTTCTTT.

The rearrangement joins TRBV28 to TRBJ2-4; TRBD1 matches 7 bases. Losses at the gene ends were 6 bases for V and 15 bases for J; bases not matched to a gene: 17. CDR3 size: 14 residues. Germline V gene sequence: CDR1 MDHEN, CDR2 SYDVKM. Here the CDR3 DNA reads TGTGCCAGCAGGACCGGGACAGAGGCTGTAGGCTGGTACTTC. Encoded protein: CASRTGTEAVGWYF.

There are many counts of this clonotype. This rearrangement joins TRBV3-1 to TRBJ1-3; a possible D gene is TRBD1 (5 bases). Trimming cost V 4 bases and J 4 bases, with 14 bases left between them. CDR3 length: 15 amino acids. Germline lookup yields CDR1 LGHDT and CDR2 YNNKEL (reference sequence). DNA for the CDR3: TGTGCCAGCAGCCGAGGGACTCAAGAAGGAAACACCATATATTTT. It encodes CASSRGTQEGNTIYF.

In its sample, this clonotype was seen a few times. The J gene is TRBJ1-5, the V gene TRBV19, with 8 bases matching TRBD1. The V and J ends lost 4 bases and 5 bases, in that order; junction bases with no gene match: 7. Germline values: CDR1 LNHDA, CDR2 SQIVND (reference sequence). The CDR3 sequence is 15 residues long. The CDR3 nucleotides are TGTGCCAGTAGTACCTCCGGGACAGGTTATCAGCCCCAGCATTTT. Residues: CASSTSGTGYQPQHF.

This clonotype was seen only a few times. This CDR3 reads CAISVLFQETQYF. CDR3 bases: TGTGCCATCAGTGTGTTATTCCAAGAGACCCAGTACTTC. The chain is built from TRBV10-3 and TRBJ2-5, with D hard to call. The CDR3 runs to 13 residues. Trimming took off 4 bases at V and 1 base at J, with 7 bases between the two ends. Germline V gene sequence: CDR1 ENHRY, CDR2 SYGVKD.

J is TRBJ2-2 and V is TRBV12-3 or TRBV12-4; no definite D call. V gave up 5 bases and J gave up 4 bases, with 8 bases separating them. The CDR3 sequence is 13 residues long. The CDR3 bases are TGTGCCAGCAGTCCTTCCCCCACCGGGGAGCTGTTTTTT. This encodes CASSPSPTGELFF.

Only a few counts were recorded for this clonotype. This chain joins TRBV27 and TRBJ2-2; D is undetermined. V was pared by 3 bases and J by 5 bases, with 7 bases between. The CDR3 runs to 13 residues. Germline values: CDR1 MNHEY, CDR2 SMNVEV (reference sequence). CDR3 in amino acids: CASSFATTGELFF. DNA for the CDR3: TGTGCCAGCAGTTTTGCCACGACCGGGGAGCTGTTTTTT.